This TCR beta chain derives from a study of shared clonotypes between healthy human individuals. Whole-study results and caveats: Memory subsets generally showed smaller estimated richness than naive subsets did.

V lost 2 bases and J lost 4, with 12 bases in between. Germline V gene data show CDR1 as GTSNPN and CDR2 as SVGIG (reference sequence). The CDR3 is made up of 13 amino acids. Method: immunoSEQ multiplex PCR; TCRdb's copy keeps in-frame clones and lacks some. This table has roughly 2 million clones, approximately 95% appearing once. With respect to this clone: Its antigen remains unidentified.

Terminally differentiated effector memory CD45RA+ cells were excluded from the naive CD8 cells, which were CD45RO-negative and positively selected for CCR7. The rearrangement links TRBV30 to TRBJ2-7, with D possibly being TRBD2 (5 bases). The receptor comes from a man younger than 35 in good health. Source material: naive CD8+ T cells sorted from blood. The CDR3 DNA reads TGTGCCTGGAGTTTCGGGGAACAGTACGAGCAGTACTTC. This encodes CAWSFGEQYEQYF.